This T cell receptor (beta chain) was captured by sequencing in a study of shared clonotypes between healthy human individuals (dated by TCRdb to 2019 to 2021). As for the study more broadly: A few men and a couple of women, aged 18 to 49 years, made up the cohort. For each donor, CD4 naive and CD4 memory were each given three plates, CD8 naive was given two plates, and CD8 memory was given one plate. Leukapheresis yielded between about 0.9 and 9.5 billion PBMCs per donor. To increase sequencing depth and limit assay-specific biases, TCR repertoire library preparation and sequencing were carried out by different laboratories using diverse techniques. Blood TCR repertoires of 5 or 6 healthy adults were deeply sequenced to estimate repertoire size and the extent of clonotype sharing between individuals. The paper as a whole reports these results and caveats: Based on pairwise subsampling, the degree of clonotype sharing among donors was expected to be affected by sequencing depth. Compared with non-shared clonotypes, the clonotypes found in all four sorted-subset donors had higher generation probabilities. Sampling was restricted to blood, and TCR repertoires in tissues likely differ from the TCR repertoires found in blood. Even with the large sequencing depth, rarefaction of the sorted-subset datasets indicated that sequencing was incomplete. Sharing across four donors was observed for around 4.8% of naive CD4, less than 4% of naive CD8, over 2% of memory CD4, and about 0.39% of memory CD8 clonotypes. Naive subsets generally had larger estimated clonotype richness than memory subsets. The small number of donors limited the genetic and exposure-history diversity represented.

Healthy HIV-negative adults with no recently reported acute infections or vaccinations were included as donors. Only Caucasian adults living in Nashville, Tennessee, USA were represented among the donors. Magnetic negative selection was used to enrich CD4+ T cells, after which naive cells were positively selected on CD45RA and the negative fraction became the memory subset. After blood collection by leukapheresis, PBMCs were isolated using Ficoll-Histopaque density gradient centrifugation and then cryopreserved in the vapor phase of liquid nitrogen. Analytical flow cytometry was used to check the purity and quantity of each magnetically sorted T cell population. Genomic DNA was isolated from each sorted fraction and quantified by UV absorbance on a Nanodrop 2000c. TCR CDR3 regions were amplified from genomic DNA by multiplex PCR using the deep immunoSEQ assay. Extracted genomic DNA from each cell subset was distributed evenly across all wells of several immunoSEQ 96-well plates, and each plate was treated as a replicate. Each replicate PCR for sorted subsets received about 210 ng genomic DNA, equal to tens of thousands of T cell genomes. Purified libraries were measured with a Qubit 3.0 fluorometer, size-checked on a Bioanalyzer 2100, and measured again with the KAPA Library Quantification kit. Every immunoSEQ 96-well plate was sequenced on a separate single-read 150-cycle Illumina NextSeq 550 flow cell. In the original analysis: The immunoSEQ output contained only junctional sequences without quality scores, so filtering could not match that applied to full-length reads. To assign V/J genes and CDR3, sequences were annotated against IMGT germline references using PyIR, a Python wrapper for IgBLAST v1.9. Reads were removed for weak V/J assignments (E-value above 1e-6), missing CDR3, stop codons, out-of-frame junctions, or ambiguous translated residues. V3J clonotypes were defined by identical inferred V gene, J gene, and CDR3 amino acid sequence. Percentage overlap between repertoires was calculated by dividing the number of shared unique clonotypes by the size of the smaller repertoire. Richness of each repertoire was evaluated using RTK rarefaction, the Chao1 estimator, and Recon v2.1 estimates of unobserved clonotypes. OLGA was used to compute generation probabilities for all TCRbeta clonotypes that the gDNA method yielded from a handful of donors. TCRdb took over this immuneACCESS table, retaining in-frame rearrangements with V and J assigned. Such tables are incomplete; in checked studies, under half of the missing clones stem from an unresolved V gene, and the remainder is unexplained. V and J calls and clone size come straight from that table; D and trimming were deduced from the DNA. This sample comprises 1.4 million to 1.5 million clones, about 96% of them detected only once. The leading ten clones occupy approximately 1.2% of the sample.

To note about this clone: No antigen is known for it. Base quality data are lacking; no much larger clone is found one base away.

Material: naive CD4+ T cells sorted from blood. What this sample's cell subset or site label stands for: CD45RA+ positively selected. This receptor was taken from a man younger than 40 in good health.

The CDR3: CASSRTGSGNTIYF. The DNA sequence is given as TGTGCCAGTTCGAGGACAGGCTCTGGAAACACCATATATTTT. The chain couples TRBV2 to TRBJ1-3; 7 junctional bases match TRBD1. CDR1 SNHLY and CDR2 FYNNEI are derived from the germline V gene. Spanning cysteine to phenylalanine, the CDR3 consists of 14 amino acids. Just the 42-base CDR3 DNA is kept, in frame starting at base 1. V trim: 9 bases; J trim: 0 bases; unmatched bases: 5.